Listed here are 2 T cell receptor beta chains from one sample, sequenced in a study of blood T cell repertoires in COVID-19. Using immunoSEQ multiplex PCR, the repertoire was profiled, and TCRdb retains in-frame clones only, with some absent. Here the sample spans about 300,000 clones, 70% to 90% being singletons. The sample consisted of peripheral blood. These receptors all stem from a woman under 40 who had recovered from COVID-19.

The chain recombines TRBV24-1 with TRBJ1-1; D is unresolved. Germline assignment: CDR1 KGHDR and CDR2 SFDVKD. CDR3 length: 15 residues. Trimming removed 2 bases from V and 3 bases from J, with 12 bases in between. The CDR3 loop reads CATSDSGAADTEAFF. As DNA, the CDR3 is TGTGCCACCAGTGATTCGGGTGCGGCGGACACTGAAGCTTTCTTT.

CDR3 DNA: TGTGCCACCAGTGACCCCTCTAATGATGAGCAGTTCTTC. The encoded protein is CATSDPSNDEQFF. The rearrangement uses TRBV24-1 and TRBJ2-1; D ambiguous. The CDR3 covers 13 residues. The V end lost 4 bases, the J end lost 8 bases, and 11 bases lay between the germline ends. Looked up from germline, CDR1 is KGHDR and CDR2 is SFDVKD.